The clone carrying this TCR beta chain was seen once. Its antigen remains unidentified. Sequencing of TCRbeta CDR3 at survey depth gave sequences and template counts. Here immunoSEQ multiplex PCR was the method, and the copy in TCRdb shows in-frame clones only, minus some. Here the sample spans 2,500 to 3,500 clones, about 64% being singletons. The CDR3 has 12 residues. V gave up 6 bases and J gave up 6 bases, with 9 bases separating them. This sample stems from a study of tissue T cells after allogeneic stem cell transplantation. Points from the study as a whole: Which tissue TCRs were alloreactive or antigen-specific was not determined. Some clones might be persisting host cells. Across patients, clones rarely overlapped, yet motif clusters were shared tissue-specifically. In patients and mice, blood and spleen missed much of tissue repertoire.

Steroid-refractory graft-versus-host disease after allogeneic hematopoietic cell transplant qualified adults for prospective research-autopsy enrollment. The origin of this receptor is a male patient aged 60 or older with steroid-refractory graft-versus-host disease after an allogeneic stem cell transplant. Some of the T cells might come from the graft donor. The sequenced sample was descending colon tissue, obtained at autopsy. The rearrangement links TRBV12-3 or TRBV12-4 to TRBJ2-1, with a weak D call TRBD2 (6 bases). CDR3 region: CASSPTSNEQFF. CDR3 coding DNA: TGTGCCAGCAGCCCGACTAGCAATGAGCAGTTCTTC.